These 9 T cell receptor beta chains originate from one sample sequenced in a study of spatial heterogeneity in lung cancer. Indicated time point: sample taken at primary tumor resection. TCRdb reprocessed the 5' RACE reads with MiXCR, giving one entry per CDR3 protein. The sample includes 8,000 or so distinct CDR3 sequences, 6.5% to 8.5% of them seen just once. General observations from the study: Counts of expanded intratumoral alpha and beta TCRs tracked tumor mutation counts.

These receptors' antigens are unknown. The material was lung tumor tissue, obtained at surgery. Every receptor here comes from a male donor with early-stage non-small cell lung cancer.

This clonotype was counted ten times or more. The chain joins TRBV25-1 to TRBJ1-1; 7 positions agree with TRBD1. CDR3 length: 15 residues. Germline CDR1 and CDR2: MGHDK and SYGVNS. Trimming removed 6 bases from V and 1 base from J; junction bases left unmatched: 8. This CDR3 is CASRADTGENTEAFF. The CDR3 DNA follows: TGTGCCAGCAGGGCTGATACAGGGGAGAACACTGAAGCTTTCTTT.

In its sample, this clonotype ranks as medium-sized. The J gene is TRBJ2-2, the V gene TRBV24-1; TRBD1 agrees at 8 bases. CDR1 and CDR2 (germline): KGHDR, SFDVKD. The CDR3 runs to 17 residues. J lost 1 base, V lost 3 bases, and 6 bases had no gene match. The CDR3 protein is CATSDPTGTGNTGELFF. The CDR3 region has the DNA TGTGCCACCAGTGATCCTACCGGGACAGGGAACACCGGGGAGCTGTTTTTT.

The rearrangement uses TRBV29-1 and TRBJ2-5; D is unresolved. CDR1 and CDR2 (germline): SQVTM, ANQGSEA. V lost 2 bases, J lost 4 bases, and 5 bases lay in between. This CDR3 contains 11 residues. This CDR3 is CSVEKIETQYF. The CDR3 nucleotides are TGCAGCGTTGAAAAGATAGAGACCCAGTACTTC.

This clonotype is medium-sized in the sample. The chain combines TRBV7-8 with TRBJ1-2; perhaps TRBD1 as D (5 bases). The V gene's germline CDR1 is SGHVS and CDR2 FQNEAQ. The CDR3 length is 15 residues. V lost 3 bases and J 5 bases, leaving 16 bases between the germline ends. CDR3: CASSFRRDGSYGYTF. CDR3 in DNA: TGTGCCAGCAGCTTCCGACGGGACGGATCTTATGGCTACACCTTC. The full variable domain, with the rest looked up from reference TRBV7-8 and TRBJ1-2, is GAGVSQSPRYKVAKRGQDVALRCDPISGHVSLFWYQQALGQGPEFLTYFQNEAQLDKSGLPSDRFFAERPEGSVSTLKIQRTQQEDSAVYLCASSFRRDGSYGYTFGSGTRLTVV.

This clonotype was recorded at least ten times. The chain links TRBV12-3 or TRBV12-4 to TRBJ2-5; D gene unclear. The CDR3 covers 13 residues. The V gene lost 3 bases and the J gene lost 2 bases, with 7 bases spanning the gap. CDR3 nucleotides: TGTGCCAGCAGTTTGAGGATACAAGAGACCCAGTACTTC. Encoded protein: CASSLRIQETQYF.

This clonotype was seen ten or more times. The CDR3 coding sequence is TGCAGCGTTGTGGGGGGGCGGACTGAAGCTTTCTTT. This gives the protein CSVVGGRTEAFF. J is TRBJ1-1 and V is TRBV29-1, with a possible D match to TRBD1 (6 bases). Trimming shortened V by 4 bases and J by 5 bases, and 11 bases separated the two germline ends. Germline V lookup: CDR1 SQVTM, CDR2 ANQGSEA. CDR3 size: 12 residues.

Within the sample, this clonotype is medium-sized (0.01 to 0.1%). J is TRBJ2-1 and V is TRBV6-5; TRBD2 agrees at 12 bases. J gave up 8 bases and V 6 bases, and 5 bases lay outside the gene matches. The CDR3 is 14 residues long. From germline, CDR1 is MNHEY and CDR2 SVGAGI. The CDR3 nucleotides are TGTGCCAGCAGGCCTAGCGGGGGGGGCCATGAGCAGTTCTTC. As protein: CASRPSGGGHEQFF.

The J gene is TRBJ1-6, the V gene TRBV12-3 or TRBV12-4, with unresolved D. The V end was cut by 4 bases, the J end by 7 bases, with 11 bases between. The CDR3 length is 14 residues. The CDR3 loop is CASSSTQQNSPLHF. The CDR3 DNA is TGTGCCAGCAGTTCAACCCAACAGAATTCACCCCTCCACTTT.

This clonotype occurred many times. V and J are TRBV7-8 and TRBJ2-7; no definite D call. The CDR3 is made up of 13 amino acids. Germline CDR1 SGHVS, CDR2 FQNEAQ. The V gene lost 3 bases and the J gene lost 7 bases, with 13 bases spanning the gap. The CDR3 is CASSFTSSNEQYF. Written as DNA, the CDR3 is TGTGCCAGCAGCTTTACTTCTAGTAATGAGCAGTACTTC.